These 8 T cell receptor beta chains came from one sample sequenced in a study of T cell repertoires in cytomegalovirus infection. What these receptors recognize is not known. TCRdb passed the reads through MiXCR, listing each CDR3 protein once. Of 90,000 to 110,000 distinct CDR3 sequences listed, around 31% are singletons. Here the sequenced sample was CD8+ T cells from cultured PBMCs, taken from culture after CMV antigen stimulation. The receptor source for this set is a human donor in good health (CMV status not recorded). Some clones in this sample may be carry-over from other donors' samples.

The chain uses TRBV7-2 and TRBJ2-5, with 12 bases lining up with TRBD2. CDR3 length: 15 residues. Looked up from germline, CDR1 is SGHTA and CDR2 is FQGNSA. Trimming at V came to 5 bases and at J to 5 bases, leaving 6 bases not matched to a gene. CDR3 DNA: TGTGCCAGCAGCCCTACCGGGACTAGCGGGGAGACCCAGTACTTC. Protein sequence: CASSPTGTSGETQYF.

The rearrangement uses TRBV6-4 and TRBJ2-1; 9 positions agree with TRBD2. The CDR3 has 20 residues. V shed 7 bases, J shed 5 bases, and the junction held 24 bases outside the gene matches. The germline V gene has CDR1 MRHNA and CDR2 SNTAGT. The CDR3 nucleotides are TGTGCCAGCACCCCGGACTGGAGCCCAAGCGGGGGGCTGGCGCACAATGAGCAGTTCTTC. The encoded protein is CASTPDWSPSGGLAHNEQFF.

The chain uses TRBV20-1 and TRBJ2-1; no reliable D call. CDR3 size: 14 residues. Germline-derived CDR1 and CDR2 are DFQATT and SNEGSKA (reference sequence). V was clipped by 1 base and J by 3 bases, with 10 bases between them. The CDR3 reads CSARGIRDYNEQFF. The CDR3 DNA reads TGCAGTGCTAGAGGTATCCGAGACTACAATGAGCAGTTCTTC.

This clonotype was picked up a small number of times. This chain links TRBV7-7 with TRBJ2-3; 8 bases match TRBD2. The germline V gene encodes CDR1 SSHAT and CDR2 FNYEAQ (reference sequence). The CDR3 covers 13 residues. The J segment lost 2 bases and the V segment lost 11 bases, leaving 6 bases of the junction unmatched. The CDR3 coding sequence is TGTGCCTCGGCAGCGGGGGTCACAGATACGCAGTATTTT. This encodes CASAAGVTDTQYF.

This chain joins TRBV9 and TRBJ1-1; 10 nucleotides match TRBD1. CDR3 length: 14 amino acids. Trimming at V came to 3 bases and at J to 5 bases, leaving 4 bases not matched to a gene. The germline gives CDR1 SGDLS, CDR2 YYNGEE. This chain's CDR3 is CASSAGTGETEAFF. CDR3 sequence (DNA): TGTGCCAGCAGCGCCGGGACAGGGGAAACTGAAGCTTTCTTT.

This clonotype was seen a single time. V gene TRBV7-6 combines with J gene TRBJ2-1, with a weak D call TRBD1 (7 bases). Germline loops: CDR1 SGHVS, CDR2 FNYEAQ. V was cut by 3 bases and J by 8 bases, with 17 bases left in between. This CDR3 region has 15 residues. The CDR3 sequence: CASSLGQGGADEQFF. The CDR3 DNA sequence: TGTGCCAGCAGCTTGGGGCAGGGGGGTGCGGATGAGCAGTTCTTC.

The rearrangement links TRBV3-1 to TRBJ2-1, with 8 bases aligning to TRBD1. Germline CDR1 LGHDT, CDR2 YNNKEL (reference sequence). The V gene end was trimmed by 1 base and the J gene end by 4 bases; junction bases not matched to a gene: 12. The CDR3 contains 18 residues. CDR3 residues: CASSQAKNWDRTYNEQFF. CDR3 sequence (DNA): TGTGCCAGCAGCCAAGCGAAGAACTGGGACAGGACGTACAATGAGCAGTTCTTC.

This clonotype was counted a few times. This chain uses TRBV5-4 with TRBJ2-1, with a tentative D call TRBD1 (5 bases). Trimming left V 2 bases short and J 8 bases short, with 17 bases between. Germline V gene sequence: CDR1 SGHNT, CDR2 YYREEE (reference sequence). The CDR3 is 15 residues long. CDR3 region: CASSFQGQRLDEQFF. DNA of the CDR3: TGTGCCAGCAGCTTCCAGGGTCAGAGGTTGGATGAGCAGTTCTTC.